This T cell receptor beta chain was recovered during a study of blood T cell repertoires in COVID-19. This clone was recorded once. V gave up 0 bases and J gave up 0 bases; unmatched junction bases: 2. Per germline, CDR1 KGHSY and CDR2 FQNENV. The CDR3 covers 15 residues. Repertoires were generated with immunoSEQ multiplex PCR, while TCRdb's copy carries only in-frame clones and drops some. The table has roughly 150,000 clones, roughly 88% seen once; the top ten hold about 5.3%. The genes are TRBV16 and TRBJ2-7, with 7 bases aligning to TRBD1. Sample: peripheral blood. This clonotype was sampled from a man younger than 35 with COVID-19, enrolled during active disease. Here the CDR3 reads CASSQSGQSSYEQYF. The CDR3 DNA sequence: TGTGCCAGCAGCCAATCGGGACAGAGCTCCTACGAGCAGTACTTC.